This T cell receptor (beta chain) was recorded in a study of CD8+CD57+ T cells in acquired aplastic anemia. Study information: Sorted CD4+ plus CD8+ cells gave DNA averaging around 3.2 ug.

Genomic DNA provided the template from which TCR beta VDJ and CDR3 profiles were obtained. MiXCR, run by TCRdb on the reads, gives a single entry per CDR3 protein. The sample records more than 150,000 distinct CDR3 sequences, about 50% being singletons. Patients chosen for sequencing had CD8+CD57+ cells that had expanded, as shown by flow cytometry. The TCR was taken from a human donor with aplastic anemia. Sequenced material: sorted CD4+, CD8+, or CD8+CD57+ T cells (not recorded which) from PBMCs.

Here the CDR3 reads CASSPARSGANVLTF. DNA of the CDR3: TGTGCCAGCAGTCCTGCCCGGTCTGGGGCCAACGTCCTGACTTTC. The chain joins TRBV6-4 to TRBJ2-6; D not certain. With 5 bases removed from V and 1 base from J, the gap between germline ends came to 9 bases. The CDR3 covers 15 residues. Germline V CDR1 and CDR2: MRHNA, SNTAGT.